This is a list of T cell receptor beta chains from one sample in a study of shared clonotypes between healthy human individuals. Libraries were prepared by immunoSEQ multiplex PCR; TCRdb keeps only in-frame clonotypes and omits some of them. The repertoire holds about 2.4 million clones, with around 94% as singletons. Source material: naive CD4+ T cells sorted from blood. The source of these receptors is a man aged 18 to 30 in good health. Both conserved end residues are part of each CDR3. The D gene is left open where the match is weak. The size of a clone is reported for some rows only, either as once, few or many, or as a class for expanded clones.

clone_size,d_call,v_call,j_call,cdr3_length,cdr3_nt,cdr3_aa
.,.,TRBV7-7,TRBJ2-5,16,TGTGCTAGCAGCCCCGCGGGACCCTCTGGCCAAGAGACCCAGTACTTC,CASSPAGPSGQETQYF
.,TRBD1,TRBV7-9,TRBJ1-5,15,TGTGCCAGCAGCTTAGGGGGGACAGCCCATCAGCCCCAGCATTTT,CASSLGGTAHQPQHF
.,.,TRBV18,TRBJ2-7,14,TGTGCCAGCTCACCAAAACAGGCCTCCTACGAGCAGTACTTC,CASSPKQASYEQYF
.,TRBD1,TRBV12-5,TRBJ2-1,20,TGTGCTAGTGGTTTGCACCCAAAGGAAGCCGGGACAGGGGGCCTAAGTGAGCAGTTCTTC,CASGLHPKEAGTGGLSEQFF
.,.,TRBV10-3,TRBJ2-3,13,TGTGCCATCAGTGTCGGACTCCACGGGGAGCAGTATTTT,CAISVGLHGEQYF
.,.,TRBV6-5,TRBJ1-3,15,TGTGCCAGCAGTCGTAAAGAGTTGGGGCTGAACACCATATATTTT,CASSRKELGLNTIYF
once,.,TRBV2,TRBJ2-5,12,TGTGCCAGCGAGGGACTCCAAGAGACCCAGTACTTC,CASEGLQETQYF
.,.,TRBV5-4,TRBJ2-7,14,TGTGCCAGCAGCTTGGAGGGGACCCGGGGCGAGCAGTACTTC,CASSLEGTRGEQYF
.,TRBD1,TRBV7-9,TRBJ1-1,17,TGTGCCAGCAGCTTAGCTCTCACAGGGGGTCAAGGGACTGAAGCTTTCTTT,CASSLALTGGQGTEAFF
.,.,TRBV5-1,TRBJ1-6,14,TGCGCCAGCAGCTTGGGACCTGGGAATTCACCCCTCCACTTT,CASSLGPGNSPLHF
.,.,TRBV7-2,TRBJ2-1,15,TGTGCCAGCAGCTTAGAGGGGCGGACCTACAATGAGCAGTTCTTC,CASSLEGRTYNEQFF
.,TRBD1,TRBV5-1,TRBJ2-7,16,TGCGCCAGCAGCTTGGGGCCTGGACAGGGGTTGAACGAGCAGTACTTC,CASSLGPGQGLNEQYF
.,.,TRBV7-2,TRBJ2-3,16,TGTGCCAGCACCAACGACCAGGGGAGGCGGAAAGATACGCAGTATTTT,CASTNDQGRRKDTQYF
.,.,TRBV7-2,TRBJ1-1,15,TGTGCCAGCAGCATGCTCCACGGAGGGGGTACTGAAGCTTTCTTT,CASSMLHGGGTEAFF
.,.,TRBV5-1,TRBJ1-1,15,TGCGCCAGCAGCCTAGGTGGGGTCCAGAACACTGAAGCTTTCTTT,CASSLGGVQNTEAFF
once,.,TRBV7-2,TRBJ2-5,15,TGTGCCAGCAGCTTGGATCAAGGGGTTGGAGAGACCCAGTACTTC,CASSLDQGVGETQYF
once,TRBD2,TRBV4-1,TRBJ2-2,16,TGCGCCAGCAGCCCAAGACTAGCGGGAGCGACCGGGGAGCTGTTTTTT,CASSPRLAGATGELFF
.,TRBD1,TRBV7-2,TRBJ2-1,15,TGTGCCAGCAGCTTAGGGACAGGGCCTTACAATGAGCAGTTCTTC,CASSLGTGPYNEQFF
.,TRBD2,TRBV7-8,TRBJ2-2,14,TGTGCCAGCAGCGAGGGACTAGCGGTCGGGGAGCTGTTTTTT,CASSEGLAVGELFF
.,.,TRBV25-1,TRBJ2-1,14,TGTGCCAGCAGTGACCCCGTTAAGGGGATTGAGCAGTTCTTC,CASSDPVKGIEQFF
.,TRBD2,TRBV25-1,TRBJ2-6,17,TGTGCCAGCAGTGATAGCGGGGTTAGACCTGGGGCCAACGTCCTGACTTTC,CASSDSGVRPGANVLTF
.,.,TRBV21-1,TRBJ1-6,14,TGTGCCAGCCGCGGACAGGGCAATAATTCACCCCTCCACTTT,CASRGQGNNSPLHF
once,.,TRBV28,TRBJ1-2,13,TGTGCCAGCACCGAGCAGTTTAACTATGGCTACACCTTC,CASTEQFNYGYTF
.,.,TRBV9,TRBJ1-6,15,TGTGCCAGCAGCGTAGATCGGGGTAATAATTCACCCCTCCACTTT,CASSVDRGNNSPLHF
.,TRBD2,TRBV6-1,TRBJ2-2,17,TGTGCCAGCAGTGAAGGGCTAGCGGGAGGGCCTGGCGGGGAGCTGTTTTTT,CASSEGLAGGPGGELFF
once,TRBD1,TRBV19,TRBJ1-2,14,TGTGCCAGTAAGATGGACAGGGTGGACTATGGCTACACCTTC,CASKMDRVDYGYTF
.,TRBD1,TRBV11-1,TRBJ1-5,16,TGTGCCAGCAGCTTAAGGGGCCCAGGGGGATGGCAGCCCCAGCATTTT,CASSLRGPGGWQPQHF
few,.,TRBV10-1,TRBJ1-3,15,TGCGCCAGCAGTGAGGGACAGCTTACTGGAAACACCATATATTTT,CASSEGQLTGNTIYF